The 31 T cell receptor beta chains listed next were all sequenced from one sample in a study of STAT5B mutations in CD4+ large granular lymphocyte leukemia (dated 2022 in TCRdb). Receptors were amplified or captured by the immunoSEQ multiplex PCR assay. TCRdb provides this immuneACCESS table in a form limited to in-frame rearrangements. Some clones are lacking; in checked studies, under half of them reflect an unresolved V gene, and why the rest are absent is not known. Across this sample there are about 31,000 clones, with 65% to 75% seen only once. In total, the top ten clones hold more than 1% of the sample. Material for sequencing was CD4+ T cells from blood buffy coats. Receptors originate from a human donor in good health.

The table lists this clone with a count of one. The chain has TRBV19 and TRBJ2-2; TRBD1 matches at 9 bases. This CDR3 contains 16 residues. The V and J ends lost 8 bases and 5 bases, in that order; junction bases with no gene match: 12. Germline CDR1 and CDR2: LNHDA and SQIVND (reference sequence). The CDR3 DNA reads TGTGCCAGTCAAAGAACCGGGACAGGGCGAACCGGGGAGCTGTTTTTT. It encodes CASQRTGTGRTGELFF.

This rearrangement joins TRBV5-1 to TRBJ2-1; 14 nucleotides match TRBD2. With V trimmed by 4 bases and J by 7 bases, 7 bases remained unmatched. The CDR3 runs to 16 residues. CDR1 SGHRS and CDR2 YFSETQ come from the germline V gene. CDR3: CASSRTTSGGANEQFF. The DNA for the CDR3 is TGCGCCAGCAGCCGTACGACTAGCGGGGGGGCGAATGAGCAGTTCTTC.

This clone was seen only a few times. The V and J genes are TRBV14 and TRBJ1-1; a weak D match, TRBD1 (5 bases). Per germline, CDR1 SGHDN and CDR2 FVKESK. V shed 5 bases and J shed 4 bases, with 17 bases lying between them. This CDR3 comprises 15 residues. CDR3 in amino acids: CASSSFRASGTEAFF. DNA of the CDR3: TGTGCCAGCAGCAGCTTCAGGGCGTCGGGCACTGAAGCTTTCTTT.

This chain connects TRBV27 to TRBJ2-7; TRBD2 is a possible D gene (5 bases). The ends were cut back, 6 bases at V and 1 base at J, with 19 bases in the middle. This CDR3 spans 16 amino acids. Germline V lookup: CDR1 MNHEY, CDR2 SMNVEV (reference sequence). The CDR3 nucleotides read TGTGCCAGCAGGATGTCTTACGGCGGGTCATCCTACGAGCAGTACTTC. Its translation is CASRMSYGGSSYEQYF.

The rearrangement links TRBV29-1 to TRBJ2-4, with D perhaps matching TRBD1 (6 bases). V lost 7 bases and J lost 7, with 20 bases in between. Looked up from germline, CDR1 is SQVTM and CDR2 is ANQGSEA. There are 14 residues in the CDR3. CDR3 in amino acids: CSAYSTGTGNIQYF. DNA for the CDR3: TGCAGCGCATACAGTACAGGGACGGGGAACATTCAGTACTTC.

This clone appeared once. Here the CDR3 reads CASSFVGGASSGNTIYF. The CDR3 coding sequence is TGTGCCAGCAGCTTCGTCGGGGGGGCTAGCTCTGGAAACACCATATATTTT. V usage is TRBV7-9 and J usage is TRBJ1-3; weak D call: TRBD1 (6 bases). The germline gives CDR1 SEHNR, CDR2 FQNEAQ (reference sequence). Trimming shortened V by 3 bases and J by 0 bases, and 15 bases separated the two germline ends. This CDR3 is 17 amino acids long. The full variable domain, in which reference TRBV7-9 and TRBJ1-3 provide the parts outside the CDR3, is DTGVSQNPRHKITKRGQNVTFRCDPISEHNRLYWYRQTLGQGPEFLTYFQNEAQLEKSRLLSDRFSAERPKGSFSTLEIQRTEQGDSAMYLCASSFVGGASSGNTIYFGEGSWLTVV.

Here the CDR3 reads CASSIRENTEAFF. CDR3 nucleotide sequence: TGCGCCAGCAGCATTAGGGAGAACACTGAAGCTTTCTTT. V usage is TRBV5-1 and J usage is TRBJ1-1; D is unclear. V was trimmed by 4 bases and J by 1 base, leaving 8 bases between them. CDR1 SGHRS and CDR2 YFSETQ come from the germline V gene. CDR3 length: 13 amino acids.

The sample holds a few counts of this clone. V usage is TRBV11-2 and J usage is TRBJ1-1, with D unclear. V dropped 0 bases and J dropped 1 base, with 3 bases sitting between them. CDR1 and CDR2 from the germline V gene are SGHAT and FQNNGV. The CDR3 totals 13 residues. The CDR3 region is CASSLERNTEAFF. The DNA of the CDR3 is TGTGCCAGCAGCTTAGAGAGGAACACTGAAGCTTTCTTT. Together with reference TRBV11-2 and TRBJ1-1, the CDR3 gives the full variable domain: EAGVAQSPRYKIIEKRQSVAFWCNPISGHATLYWYQQILGQGPKLLIQFQNNGVVDDSQLPKDRFSAERLKGVDSTLKIQPAKLEDSAVYLCASSLERNTEAFFGQGTRLTVV.

The V and J genes are TRBV4-2 and TRBJ1-3; perhaps TRBD1 as D (5 bases). Germline V gene data show CDR1 as LGHNA and CDR2 as YNFKEQ. With 1 base removed from V and 5 bases from J, the gap between germline ends came to 9 bases. This CDR3 is 14 amino acids long. The CDR3 coding sequence is TGTGCCAGCAGCCAAGGGCAGGGTCGAAACACCATATATTTT. It codes for CASSQGQGRNTIYF.

The chain is built from TRBV2 and TRBJ1-1; D is undetermined. This CDR3 is 14 amino acids long. CDR1 SNHLY and CDR2 FYNNEI come from the germline V gene. The V and J ends lost 6 bases and 1 base respectively, with 12 bases between them. The CDR3 coding sequence is TGTGCCAGCAGGCTGACGTCGCAGAACACTGAAGCTTTCTTT. Translation: CASRLTSQNTEAFF.

The chain has TRBV10-1 and TRBJ2-2; D is unclear. Trimming shortened V by 5 bases and J by 3 bases, and 4 bases separated the two germline ends. CDR3 length: 12 amino acids. From germline, CDR1 is WNHNN and CDR2 SYGVQD (reference sequence). CDR3 amino acids: CASSPDTGELFF. CDR3 nucleotides: TGCGCCAGCAGTCCGGACACCGGGGAGCTGTTTTTT.

CDR3 loop: CASSLEARLTDTQYF. CDR3 DNA sequence: TGTGCCAGCAGCTTAGAGGCCCGACTAACAGATACGCAGTATTTT. The chain couples TRBV7-2 to TRBJ2-3; D perhaps matches TRBD2 (5 bases). This CDR3 has 15 residues. Trimming left V 1 base short and J 3 bases short, with 11 bases between. Germline CDR1 is SGHTA and CDR2 is FQGNSA.

The chain uses TRBV7-2 and TRBJ2-2; D ambiguous. The CDR3 is 15 amino acids. Germline CDR1 and CDR2: SGHTA and FQGNSA. Trimming cost V 2 bases and J 2 bases, with 9 bases left between them. The DNA of the CDR3 is TGTGCCAGCAGCTTATCGCAGCTTAACACCGGGGAGCTGTTTTTT. It yields the protein CASSLSQLNTGELFF.

This clone was seen more than once but under ten times. This chain joins TRBV15 and TRBJ1-5; D is unclear. The CDR3 is 15 residues long. CDR1 and CDR2 from the germline V gene are LNHNV and YYDKDF (reference sequence). Trimming stripped 6 bases from V and 3 bases from J, with 15 bases between. The CDR3 here is CATSAGEHNNQPQHF. The CDR3 region has the DNA TGTGCCACCAGTGCAGGCGAACATAACAATCAGCCCCAGCATTTT.

This clone showed up just once. The chain links TRBV6-5 to TRBJ1-2; D gene unclear. V was pared by 6 bases and J by 7 bases, with 15 bases between. Germline loops: CDR1 MNHEY, CDR2 SVGAGI. The length of the CDR3 is 13 residues. CDR3 loop: CASSLRWGGGYTF. For the CDR3, the DNA is TGTGCCAGCAGCCTAAGATGGGGTGGTGGCTACACCTTC.

This clone showed up just once. The CDR3: CASSLAAGSGANVLTF. In DNA form, the CDR3 reads TGCGCCAGCAGCTTGGCCGCGGGGTCCGGGGCCAACGTCCTGACTTTC. The chain couples TRBV5-1 to TRBJ2-6; maybe TRBD2 (6 bases). With 0 bases removed from V and 4 bases from J, the gap between germline ends came to 11 bases. This CDR3 has 16 amino acids. CDR1 is SGHRS, CDR2 YFSETQ, per germline.

This clone has just a few counts. The rearrangement links TRBV27 to TRBJ1-6; D may be TRBD1 (6 bases). Germline V CDR1 and CDR2: MNHEY, SMNVEV (reference sequence). Trimming pared 2 bases from V and 5 bases from J, leaving 13 bases between. CDR3 size: 16 residues. The DNA of the CDR3 is TGTGCCAGCAGTTTAAAGTCCCAGGGGAATAATTCACCCCTCCACTTT. It specifies CASSLKSQGNNSPLHF.

A note on this clone: This sample also contains other DNA sequences that code for the same CDR3. This chain uses TRBV5-1 with TRBJ1-6; D unresolved. Germline assignment: CDR1 SGHRS and CDR2 YFSETQ. The CDR3 sequence is 14 residues long. With 0 bases removed from V and 6 bases from J, the gap between germline ends came to 7 bases. CDR3 coding DNA: TGCGCCAGCAGCTTGGGCGAGCGTAATTCACCCCTCCACTTT. Residues: CASSLGERNSPLHF.

The V call is TRBV7-8, the J call TRBJ2-1; D remains ambiguous. The CDR3 extends over 17 amino acids. V was trimmed by 0 bases and J by 0 bases, leaving 12 bases between them. The germline V gene has CDR1 SGHVS and CDR2 FQNEAQ. CDR3 sequence (DNA): TGTGCCAGCAGCTTAGCGCTAGGCGGCAGCTCCTACAATGAGCAGTTCTTC. This translates into CASSLALGGSSYNEQFF.

The V gene is TRBV7-2, the J gene TRBJ2-2; 8 bases align to TRBD2. This CDR3 spans 15 amino acids. V shed 3 bases and J 5 bases; nucleotides not matched to a gene: 5. Germline loops: CDR1 SGHTA, CDR2 FQGNSA. DNA for the CDR3: TGTGCCAGCAGCTTTACTAGCGGAAGGACCGGGGAGCTGTTTTTT. Translating gives CASSFTSGRTGELFF.

Worth noting for this clone: One end of the junction varies from germline; a read error may be responsible. The chain links TRBV6-1 to TRBJ1-1; 7 bases agree with TRBD1. CDR1 is MNHNS and CDR2 is SASEGT in the germline V gene. The CDR3 extends over 13 amino acids. The CDR3 reads CASRETGETEALF. The CDR3 nucleotides are TGTGCCAGCAGAGAAACAGGGGAAACTGAAGCTCTCTTT.

V and J are TRBV6-1 and TRBJ1-2; D ambiguous. The CDR3 extends over 13 amino acids. Germline V gene sequence: CDR1 MNHNS, CDR2 SASEGT. Trimming shortened V by 6 bases and J by 2 bases, and 10 bases separated the two germline ends. CDR3 DNA sequence: TGTGCCAGCAGCCCAGGACCCAACTATGGCTACACCTTC. Translated: CASSPGPNYGYTF.

This chain links TRBV5-1 with TRBJ1-2; D ambiguous. The CDR3 runs to 16 residues. The germline V gene encodes CDR1 SGHRS and CDR2 YFSETQ. Trimming stripped 4 bases from V and 2 bases from J, with 18 bases between. DNA for the CDR3: TGCGCCAGCAGCCTCCTGGGGTCCACGTCCAACTATGGCTACACCTTC. Amino acid sequence: CASSLLGSTSNYGYTF.

This clone was seen only a few times. The V gene is TRBV5-1, the J gene TRBJ1-1, with D possibly being TRBD1 (6 bases). Per the germline V gene, CDR1 is SGHRS and CDR2 is YFSETQ. V dropped 6 bases and J dropped 0 bases, with 12 bases sitting between them. The CDR3 contains 14 residues. CDR3 sequence reads: CASKPGHMNTEAFF. For the CDR3, the DNA is TGCGCCAGCAAACCGGGACACATGAACACTGAAGCTTTCTTT.

The chain uses TRBV19 and TRBJ1-4; unclear D gene. This CDR3 contains 13 residues. Germline V gene lookup returns CDR1 LNHDA and CDR2 SQIVND (reference sequence). V was pared by 1 base and J by 0 bases, with 0 bases between. The CDR3 DNA follows: TGTGCCAGTAGTATAGCAACTAATGAAAAACTGTTTTTT. Encoded protein: CASSIATNEKLFF.

The chain couples TRBV4-1 to TRBJ2-1; 11 bases match TRBD1. There are 18 residues in the CDR3. In germline, CDR1 is MGHRA, CDR2 YSYEKL. V lost 0 bases and J lost 2; bases outside the gene matches: 6. CDR3 region: CASSQDRDRGYPYNEQFF. The CDR3 DNA sequence: TGCGCCAGCAGCCAAGACCGGGACAGGGGGTACCCCTACAATGAGCAGTTCTTC.

The CDR3 sequence: CASSGNSHRGGRSDTQYF. The DNA for the CDR3 is TGCGCCAGCAGCGGAAATTCACACAGGGGAGGCCGGTCAGATACGCAGTATTTT. J is TRBJ2-3 and V is TRBV5-1; possible D gene TRBD1, 7 bases. Trimming cost V 4 bases and J 4 bases, with 25 bases left between them. The CDR3 contains 18 residues. Germline V CDR1 and CDR2: SGHRS, YFSETQ. Complete variable domain (other parts from reference TRBV5-1 and TRBJ2-3): KAGVTQTPRYLIKTRGQQVTLSCSPISGHRSVSWYQQTPGQGLQFLFEYFSETQRNKGNFPGRFSGRQFSNSRSEMNVSTLELGDSALYLCASSGNSHRGGRSDTQYFGPGTRLTVL.

The chain has TRBV7-2 and TRBJ1-3, with unresolved D. V was cut by 2 bases and J by 3 bases, with 17 bases left in between. Germline loops: CDR1 SGHTA, CDR2 FQGNSA. The CDR3 extends over 17 amino acids. CDR3 residues: CASSLNAPSASGNTIYF. The CDR3 DNA sequence: TGTGCCAGCAGCTTAAACGCCCCCTCGGCAAGTGGAAACACCATATATTTT. The full variable domain, rest sourced from reference TRBV7-2 and TRBJ1-3, is GAGVSQSPSNKVTEKGKDVELRCDPISGHTALYWYRQSLGQGLEFLIYFQGNSAPDKSGLPSDRFSAERTGGSVSTLTIQRTQQEDSAVYLCASSLNAPSASGNTIYFGEGSWLTVV.

The chain is built from TRBV7-8 and TRBJ1-1; 7 bases line up with TRBD1. Germline V lookup: CDR1 SGHVS, CDR2 FQNEAQ. Trimming took 6 bases from V and 10 from J; bases not matched to a gene: 8. The CDR3 contains 12 residues. CDR3 nucleotide sequence: TGTGCCAGCAGTACGGGACAGCCTGGAGCTTTCTTT. The encoded protein is CASSTGQPGAFF.

The rearrangement joins TRBV19 to TRBJ2-3; D could derive from TRBD1 or TRBD2 (6 bases each). Germline V gives CDR1 LNHDA, CDR2 SQIVND (reference sequence). The CDR3 covers 14 residues. Trimming stripped 5 bases from V and 3 bases from J, with 12 bases between. This chain's CDR3 is CASSSGAGTDTQYF. CDR3 coding DNA: TGTGCCAGTAGTTCGGGGGCTGGGACAGATACGCAGTATTTT.

This clone was observed a single time. J is TRBJ2-3 and V is TRBV7-9; TRBD2 might be the D (7 bases). CDR1 and CDR2 (germline): SEHNR, FQNEAQ (reference sequence). Trimming stripped 0 bases from V and 2 bases from J, with 12 bases between. The CDR3 has 16 residues. The CDR3 here is CASSLARGGATDTQYF. The CDR3 DNA follows: TGTGCCAGCAGCTTAGCCAGGGGAGGGGCCACAGATACGCAGTATTTT.